A single sample gave rise to the 14 T cell receptor beta chains below, sequenced in a study of T cell responses to AZD1222 COVID-19 vaccine. Repertoires were generated with immunoSEQ multiplex PCR, while TCRdb's copy carries only in-frame clones and drops some. The sample has some 150,000 clones, around 90% seen once. The source was peripheral blood, collected on day 0 of AZD1222 vaccination. The receptors come from an adult in good health.

V gene TRBV4-2 combines with J gene TRBJ2-3; 8 bases are shared with TRBD2. Germline CDR1 LGHNA, CDR2 YNFKEQ. This CDR3 region has 17 residues. V was clipped by 1 base and J by 4 bases; unmatched bases: 10. In DNA form, the CDR3 reads TGTGCCAGCAGCCAAGCAGTAGGGAGCGGGAGACCAGATACGCAGTATTTT. Translation gives CASSQAVGSGRPDTQYF.

This chain connects TRBV6-2 or TRBV6-3 to TRBJ2-2; D ambiguous. This CDR3 has 14 residues. The V gene lost 5 bases and the J gene lost 7 bases, with 14 bases spanning the gap. Germline V lookup: CDR1 MNHEY, CDR2 SVGEGT. The CDR3 nucleotides are TGTGCCAGCAGTAGAGGATCTTGGGTCGGGGAGCTGTTTTTT. Protein sequence: CASSRGSWVGELFF.

The chain joins TRBV6-6 to TRBJ2-1; TRBD2 matches at 13 bases. V gave up 8 bases and J gave up 7 bases; unmatched junction bases: 2. Germline lookup yields CDR1 MNHNY and CDR2 SVGAGI (reference sequence). This CDR3 has 13 amino acids. The CDR3 reads CASRTSGSNEQFF. CDR3 nucleotide sequence: TGTGCCAGCCGGACTAGCGGGAGTAATGAGCAGTTCTTC.

The V call is TRBV18, the J call TRBJ1-4; TRBD1 might be the D (5 bases). The germline V gene encodes CDR1 KGHSH and CDR2 LQKENI. Trimming took 2 bases from V and 7 from J, leaving 14 bases between them. CDR3 length: 15 amino acids. The CDR3 DNA reads as TGTGCCAGCTCACCAGGGGCAGGTTACGGTGAAAAACTGTTTTTT. It is translated as CASSPGAGYGEKLFF.

The rearrangement joins TRBV19 to TRBJ1-6, with 10 bases matching TRBD1. CDR1 and CDR2 (germline): LNHDA, SQIVND (reference sequence). The CDR3 contains 16 residues. V lost 5 bases and J lost 8; bases outside the gene matches: 9. In nucleotides, the CDR3 is TGTGCCAGTAGTGCCTTAGTCGGGACAGGGGATTCACCCCTCCACTTT. Translated, it gives CASSALVGTGDSPLHF.

V and J are TRBV27 and TRBJ1-5, with no clear D. The CDR3 consists of 14 residues. Germline V CDR1 and CDR2: MNHEY, SMNVEV (reference sequence). The V end lost 5 bases, the J end lost 0 bases, and 8 bases lay between the germline ends. The CDR3 bases are TGTGCCAGCAGTGCCCATAATAGCAATCAGCCCCAGCATTTT. Amino acid sequence: CASSAHNSNQPQHF.

This chain connects TRBV18 to TRBJ2-1; 8 nucleotides agree with TRBD2. This CDR3 contains 14 residues. The V and J ends lost 2 bases and 9 bases, in that order; junction bases with no gene match: 6. Germline assignment: CDR1 KGHSH and CDR2 LQKENI. Written as DNA, the CDR3 is TGTGCCAGCTCACCAGGAGGTGCGGGGGGTGAGCAGTTCTTC. Protein product: CASSPGGAGGEQFF.

Many counts were recorded for this clone. This chain joins TRBV4-2 and TRBJ2-7, with a tentative D call TRBD1 (6 bases). The V end was cut by 6 bases, the J end by 2 bases, with 17 bases between. CDR3 length: 15 amino acids. Germline CDR1 is LGHNA and CDR2 is YNFKEQ. CDR3 region: CASRGPGQGPYEQYF. The CDR3 nucleotides are TGTGCCAGCAGGGGGCCGGGGCAGGGGCCCTACGAGCAGTACTTC.

The chain joins TRBV15 to TRBJ1-3, with D unclear. Trimming took 4 bases from V and 0 from J, leaving 7 bases between them. In germline, CDR1 is LNHNV, CDR2 YYDKDF (reference sequence). There are 14 residues in the CDR3. CDR3 nucleotides: TGTGCCACCAGCACTGCATTCTCTGGAAACACCATATATTTT. Translating it yields CATSTAFSGNTIYF.

Remarks on this clone: Relative to the germline gene, one junction end is altered; a read error may explain this. This chain joins TRBV4-2 and TRBJ2-1; the match to TRBD2 covers 14 bases. The CDR3 contains 13 residues. Per the germline V gene, CDR1 is LGHNA and CDR2 is YNFKEQ. This chain's CDR3 is CASSQGTSGGMIF. The CDR3 coding sequence is TGTGCCAGCAGCCAAGGGACTAGCGGGGGGATGATCTTC.

The rearrangement links TRBV10-3 to TRBJ1-2; 10 bases fit TRBD1. Germline loops: CDR1 ENHRY, CDR2 SYGVKD. The CDR3 runs 12 residues. V was pared by 4 bases and J by 8 bases, with 1 base of the junction left unmatched. The CDR3 DNA reads as TGTGCCATCAGTGTGACAGGGGGCGGCTACACCTTC. It codes for CAISVTGGGYTF.

This chain uses TRBV11-3 with TRBJ2-7; D gene ambiguous. The CDR3 is 14 residues long. CDR1 and CDR2 (germline): SGHNT, YENEEA. V lost 1 base and J lost 0, with 7 bases in between. DNA of the CDR3: TGTGCCAGCAGCTTAGGGGGAAACTCCTACGAGCAGTACTTC. Protein: CASSLGGNSYEQYF.

The chain carries TRBV28 and TRBJ1-6; the D is unclear. V was pared by 6 bases and J by 14 bases, with 11 bases between. The CDR3 contains 11 residues. Germline V gene lookup returns CDR1 MDHEN and CDR2 SYDVKM. This chain's CDR3 is CASSPGLALHF. The CDR3 nucleotides are TGTGCCAGCAGCCCCGGTCTGGCCCTCCACTTT.

This clone has a single count. V usage is TRBV19 and J usage is TRBJ1-5, with 7 bases aligning to TRBD1. Trimming at V came to 0 bases and at J to 3 bases, leaving 5 bases not matched to a gene. The CDR3 totals 16 residues. Looked up from germline, CDR1 is LNHDA and CDR2 is SQIVND (reference sequence). Written as DNA, the CDR3 is TGTGCCAGTAGTATAGAGGGCAGGGGGGACAATCAGCCCCAGCATTTT. Its protein is CASSIEGRGDNQPQHF.